This T cell receptor (beta chain) stems from a study of CD8 T cells in ankylosing spondylitis. Study results and limitations: Characteristic, it appeared, of ankylosing spondylitis blood was a TCR beta motif of eight highly homologous variants.

TCRdb processed the 5' RACE reads anew with MiXCR; each CDR3 protein has one entry. The sample has under 250,000 distinct CDR3 sequences, 6% to 8% seen once. A word on this clonotype: As yet, its antigen is unknown. With a much larger clone just one base away, this may be a read error.

The V gene's germline CDR1 is DFQATT and CDR2 SNEGSKA (reference sequence). CDR3 length: 14 residues. The rearrangement links TRBV20-1 to TRBJ1-1; D gene ambiguous. The sequenced sample consisted of blood, either unsorted or a sorted T cell fraction (not recorded which). This receptor was identified in a male donor with ankylosing spondylitis. CDR3 nucleotide sequence: TGCAGTGCTAGGGACCGAGACGTTCACACTGAAGCTTCCTTT. Amino acids: CSARDRDVHTEASF.